The 31 T cell receptor beta chains below all came from one sample that was sequenced in a study of blood T cell repertoires in COVID-19. Assay used: immunoSEQ multiplex PCR; TCRdb lists only in-frame clones, some missing. This sample has some 340,000 clones, with roughly 85% found just once. Sequencing was performed on peripheral blood. The receptors stem from a woman aged 18-35 years with acute or convalescent COVID-19.

This sequence joins TRBV7-3 and TRBJ2-3; TRBD2 aligns across 9 bases. The CDR3 consists of 13 residues. Germline lookup yields CDR1 SGHTA and CDR2 FQGTGA. With V trimmed by 8 bases and J by 4 bases, 4 bases remained unmatched. This CDR3 reads CASGWTSADTQYF. CDR3 sequence (DNA): TGTGCCAGCGGATGGACTAGCGCAGATACGCAGTATTTT.

This chain joins TRBV2 and TRBJ1-1; 11 nucleotides agree with TRBD1. Germline V gives CDR1 SNHLY, CDR2 FYNNEI. CDR3 length equals 14 residues. Unmatched junction bases numbered 3, after V lost 6 bases and J lost 3 bases. CDR3 residues: CASRPGQGDTEAFF. In DNA form, the CDR3 reads TGTGCCAGCAGGCCGGGACAGGGGGACACTGAAGCTTTCTTT.

This clone appeared a single time. CDR3 DNA sequence: TGTGCCAGCAGTTACTCGGGGGTTACTAGCTTGTACGAGCAGTACTTC. Translated: CASSYSGVTSLYEQYF. The chain links TRBV6-5 to TRBJ2-7; D possibly corresponds to TRBD2 (6 bases). The CDR3 has 16 residues. Germline CDR1 is MNHEY and CDR2 is SVGAGI. V lost 0 bases and J lost 4, with 16 bases in between.

V usage is TRBV28 and J usage is TRBJ2-7, with 13 bases that match TRBD2. The CDR3 sequence is 18 residues long. The V gene end was trimmed by 6 bases and the J gene end by 4 bases; junction bases not matched to a gene: 15. Germline V gene sequence: CDR1 MDHEN, CDR2 SYDVKM. This chain's CDR3 is CASSEKGLAGRWGYEQYF. For the CDR3, the DNA is TGTGCCAGCAGCGAAAAGGGACTAGCGGGAAGATGGGGATACGAGCAGTACTTC.

The chain uses TRBV12-5 and TRBJ1-5; TRBD1 aligns across 10 bases. CDR1 LGHNT and CDR2 FRNRAP come from the germline V gene. The CDR3 is made up of 15 amino acids. Trimming at V came to 2 bases and at J to 5 bases, leaving 3 bases not matched to a gene. CDR3 sequence reads: CASGLKGQGDQPQHF. DNA for the CDR3: TGTGCTAGTGGTTTGAAAGGACAGGGGGATCAGCCCCAGCATTTT.

The V gene is TRBV28, the J gene TRBJ1-2; 9 nucleotides align to TRBD1. This CDR3 spans 15 amino acids. From germline, CDR1 is MDHEN and CDR2 SYDVKM. The trim removed 4 bases at V and 4 bases at J, leaving 7 bases unmatched. Here the CDR3 reads CASSSDRGSLYGYTF. In DNA form, the CDR3 reads TGTGCCAGCAGTTCAGACAGGGGGTCGCTCTATGGCTACACCTTC.

The V call is TRBV24-1, the J call TRBJ1-1; D is unclear. Germline CDR1 is KGHDR and CDR2 is SFDVKD. The length of the CDR3 is 15 residues. The V and J ends lost 4 bases and 1 base respectively, with 12 bases between them. CDR3 sequence (DNA): TGTGCCACCAGTGACCCAGGCGACGGGAACACTGAAGCTTTCTTT. It specifies CATSDPGDGNTEAFF.

This chain connects TRBV9 to TRBJ2-7; D is possibly TRBD1 (6 bases). Trimming shortened V by 3 bases and J by 5 bases, and 6 bases separated the two germline ends. Germline CDR1 is SGDLS and CDR2 is YYNGEE. The CDR3 is 11 amino acids. The DNA for the CDR3 is TGTGCCAGCAGCGGGGACAACGAGCAGTACTTC. Translated: CASSGDNEQYF.

The chain is built from TRBV25-1 and TRBJ2-1, with 7 bases matching TRBD2. The length of the CDR3 is 15 residues. In germline, CDR1 is MGHDK, CDR2 SYGVNS. With 4 bases clipped from V and 1 base from J, the junction kept 4 bases outside the gene matches. The CDR3 protein is CASSVLGGSYNEQFF. In DNA, the CDR3 is TGTGCCAGCAGTGTTCTGGGGGGGTCCTACAATGAGCAGTTCTTC.

This sequence joins TRBV27 and TRBJ2-7, with TRBD2 matching 10 bases. Trimming took 3 bases from V and 6 from J; bases not matched to a gene: 5. This CDR3 region has 14 residues. From germline, CDR1 is MNHEY and CDR2 SMNVEV (reference sequence). CDR3 protein: CASSLGTSVTEQYF. The DNA of the CDR3 is TGTGCCAGCAGTTTGGGGACTAGCGTAACCGAGCAGTACTTC.

The chain uses TRBV10-3 and TRBJ2-1; D may be TRBD1 (6 bases). The CDR3 runs 17 residues. Germline loops: CDR1 ENHRY, CDR2 SYGVKD. V lost 5 bases to trimming and J lost 2 bases, with 19 bases between them. The CDR3 loop is CAISTPWGPGAYNEQFF. The CDR3 region has the DNA TGTGCCATCAGTACCCCCTGGGGGCCAGGGGCCTACAATGAGCAGTTCTTC.

This clone was picked up a small number of times. The CDR3 sequence is CAISESGTGLTTNEKLFF. CDR3 in DNA: TGTGCCATCAGTGAGTCCGGGACAGGGTTAACAACTAATGAAAAACTGTTTTTT. The chain couples TRBV10-3 to TRBJ1-4; TRBD1 matches 9 bases. This CDR3 spans 18 amino acids. Germline loops: CDR1 ENHRY, CDR2 SYGVKD. J gave up 0 bases and V 0 bases, and 5 bases lay outside the gene matches.

The chain joins TRBV11-2 to TRBJ1-4; TRBD1 is a possible D gene (5 bases). Per germline, CDR1 SGHAT and CDR2 FQNNGV. The CDR3 is 15 amino acids. V was trimmed by 6 bases and J by 3 bases, leaving 14 bases between them. CDR3 region: CASSALWGANEKLFF. DNA of the CDR3: TGTGCCAGCAGTGCTTTGTGGGGCGCTAATGAAAAACTGTTTTTT.

The CDR3 sequence is CATKDRDDIKEQFF. In DNA, the CDR3 is TGTGCCACCAAGGACAGGGATGACATAAAGGAGCAGTTCTTC. The chain couples TRBV10-3 to TRBJ2-1; TRBD1 aligns across 8 bases. This CDR3 has 14 amino acids. V lost 10 bases to trimming and J lost 10 bases; unmatched junction nucleotides: 15. Germline CDR1 ENHRY, CDR2 SYGVKD.

The V and J genes are TRBV2 and TRBJ2-7; D may be TRBD1 (6 bases). Trimming removed 3 bases from V and 2 bases from J, with 14 bases in between. CDR3 length: 15 residues. Germline V gene lookup returns CDR1 SNHLY and CDR2 FYNNEI. Here the CDR3 DNA reads TGTGCCAGCAGTGATTCGGCAGGGGCCCCCTACGAGCAGTACTTC. Translation: CASSDSAGAPYEQYF. Using reference TRBV2 and TRBJ2-7 for the parts outside the CDR3, the full variable domain is EPEVTQTPSHQVTQMGQEVILRCVPISNHLYFYWYRQILGQKVEFLVSFYNNEISEKSEIFDDQFSVERPDGSNFTLKIRSTKLEDSAMYFCASSDSAGAPYEQYFGPGTRLTVT.

The V gene is TRBV3-1 (or the pseudogene TRBV3-2), the J gene TRBJ1-2, with 8 bases aligning to TRBD1. Germline V gene sequence: CDR1 LGHDT, CDR2 YNNKEL (reference sequence). The CDR3 runs to 15 residues. After removal of 3 bases from V and 7 bases from J, the junction contained 10 bases not matched to a gene. DNA of the CDR3: TGTGCCAGCAGCCATCAGGGGGCTTATTCAAGTGGCTACACCTTC. Protein product: CASSHQGAYSSGYTF.

The chain employs TRBV5-1 and TRBJ2-5, with D maybe TRBD2 (5 bases). The CDR3 length is 14 residues. V shed 1 base and J shed 0 bases, with 7 bases lying between them. The germline CDR1 and CDR2 sequences are SGHRS and YFSETQ. The CDR3 loop reads CASSLWRDQETQYF. The CDR3 bases are TGCGCCAGCAGCTTGTGGCGGGACCAAGAGACCCAGTACTTC.

This clone was observed once. V and J are TRBV9 and TRBJ2-3; D ambiguous. The germline V and J ends were trimmed by 4 bases and 4 bases, with 13 bases remaining between them. Germline CDR1 and CDR2: SGDLS and YYNGEE. The CDR3 runs 14 residues. DNA for the CDR3: TGTGCCAGCAGCATAGGAGTTGTCGCAGATACGCAGTATTTT. This gives the protein CASSIGVVADTQYF.

This rearrangement joins TRBV9 to TRBJ1-3; D is unclear. Germline V lookup: CDR1 SGDLS, CDR2 YYNGEE. Trimming stripped 6 bases from V and 4 bases from J, with 14 bases between. CDR3 size: 14 residues. The DNA for the CDR3 is TGTGCCAGCACCCCCTCGGAGGCAGGAAACACCATATATTTT. Protein: CASTPSEAGNTIYF. Complete variable domain (other parts from reference TRBV9 and TRBJ1-3): DSGVTQTPKHLITATGQRVTLRCSPRSGDLSVYWYQQSLDQGLQFLIQYYNGEERAKGNILERFSAQQFPDLHSELNLSSLELGDSALYFCASTPSEAGNTIYFGEGSWLTVV.

Concerning this clone itself: The identical CDR3 is also encoded by other nucleotide sequences in the sample. In DNA form, the CDR3 reads TGTGCCAGCAGTTTACAGGGAAGTGGAAACACCATATATTTT. Translated: CASSLQGSGNTIYF. The V gene is TRBV27, the J gene TRBJ1-3, with D possibly TRBD1 on 5 matching bases. The V end was cut by 2 bases, the J end by 3 bases, with 8 bases between. This CDR3 is 14 amino acids long. Per germline, CDR1 MNHEY and CDR2 SMNVEV (reference sequence).

The chain joins TRBV5-1 to TRBJ2-5; 9 bases match TRBD1. Losses at the gene ends were 0 bases for V and 7 bases for J; bases not matched to a gene: 10. In germline, CDR1 is SGHRS, CDR2 YFSETQ. The CDR3 has 16 amino acids. CDR3 loop: CASSLGLGTGIATQYF. The CDR3 DNA reads as TGCGCCAGCAGCTTGGGTTTAGGGACAGGGATCGCGACCCAGTACTTC. The full variable domain, its missing parts supplied by reference TRBV5-1 and TRBJ2-5, is KAGVTQTPRYLIKTRGQQVTLSCSPISGHRSVSWYQQTPGQGLQFLFEYFSETQRNKGNFPGRFSGRQFSNSRSEMNVSTLELGDSALYLCASSLGLGTGIATQYFGPGTRLLVL.

The CDR3 spells CASSHLTGNRVNNEQFF. CDR3 DNA: TGCGCCAGCAGCCACCTTACGGGGAACCGGGTTAACAATGAGCAGTTCTTC. This sequence joins TRBV4-1 and TRBJ2-1; tentative D call: TRBD2 (5 bases). The CDR3 spans 17 residues. Germline V lookup: CDR1 MGHRA, CDR2 YSYEKL. Deletions cut 3 bases from V and 5 bases from J, with 20 bases between.

The chain carries TRBV7-9 and TRBJ2-1; D is undetermined. Germline values: CDR1 SEHNR, CDR2 FQNEAQ (reference sequence). CDR3 length: 16 residues. The ends were cut back, 0 bases at V and 3 bases at J, with 12 bases in the middle. The CDR3 here is CASSLALGYYYNEQFF. In DNA, the CDR3 is TGTGCCAGCAGCTTAGCCTTAGGCTACTACTACAATGAGCAGTTCTTC.

The V and J genes are TRBV20-1 and TRBJ2-5, with D possibly TRBD2 on 5 matching bases. Germline V gene lookup returns CDR1 DFQATT and CDR2 SNEGSKA (reference sequence). CDR3 length: 15 amino acids. The V and J ends lost 3 bases and 1 base respectively, with 15 bases between them. In DNA form, the CDR3 reads TGCAGTGCTAGTAGAGTGACTACCATCCAAGAGACCCAGTACTTC. This gives the protein CSASRVTTIQETQYF.

The V and J genes are TRBV19 and TRBJ2-1; D is unclear. In germline, CDR1 is LNHDA, CDR2 SQIVND (reference sequence). V dropped 2 bases and J dropped 10 bases, with 12 bases sitting between them. The length of the CDR3 is 13 residues. DNA of the CDR3: TGTGCCAGTAGTATACTAACTACCCAAGAGCAGTTCTTC. Its protein is CASSILTTQEQFF.

The chain combines TRBV5-1 with TRBJ2-5; D ambiguous. This CDR3 comprises 14 residues. Germline V gene data show CDR1 as SGHRS and CDR2 as YFSETQ. Trimming left V 1 base short and J 5 bases short, with 12 bases between. CDR3 sequence: CASSLLYIMETQYF. The CDR3 nucleotides read TGCGCCAGCAGCTTGTTGTATATTATGGAGACCCAGTACTTC.

This sequence joins TRBV12-3 or TRBV12-4 and TRBJ1-1; D gene ambiguous. The CDR3 length is 11 residues. V lost 5 bases and J lost 6, with 7 bases in between. For the CDR3, the DNA is TGTGCCAGCAGTCGAGGCCCTGAAGCTTTCTTT. It codes for CASSRGPEAFF.

This clone is a singleton in its sample. This chain joins TRBV5-1 and TRBJ2-6; D call uncertain. The CDR3 length is 19 residues. The germline V gene encodes CDR1 SGHRS and CDR2 YFSETQ. V was clipped by 0 bases and J by 0 bases, with 16 bases between them. The CDR3 DNA is TGCGCCAGCAGCTTGGGAGGTCCGTTAAAGCACTCTGGGGCCAACGTCCTGACTTTC. Translation: CASSLGGPLKHSGANVLTF.

A note on this clone: Other nucleotide sequences in the sample specify the same CDR3. The rearrangement uses TRBV9 and TRBJ1-2; D not certain. The CDR3 length is 13 residues. V was clipped by 1 base and J by 0 bases, with 4 bases between them. Germline V gene sequence: CDR1 SGDLS, CDR2 YYNGEE. The CDR3 DNA sequence: TGTGCCAGCAGCGTACAGACTAACTATGGCTACACCTTC. This sequence encodes CASSVQTNYGYTF. Together with reference TRBV9 and TRBJ1-2, the CDR3 gives the full variable domain: DSGVTQTPKHLITATGQRVTLRCSPRSGDLSVYWYQQSLDQGLQFLIQYYNGEERAKGNILERFSAQQFPDLHSELNLSSLELGDSALYFCASSVQTNYGYTFGSGTRLTVV.

The chain uses TRBV2 and TRBJ2-1, with D perhaps matching TRBD2 (7 bases). The CDR3 loop spans 15 amino acids. CDR1 and CDR2 (germline): SNHLY, FYNNEI. V was trimmed by 8 bases and J by 0 bases, leaving 14 bases between them. CDR3 protein: CASVWGGASYNEQFF. The CDR3 DNA sequence: TGTGCCAGCGTTTGGGGGGGGGCCTCCTACAATGAGCAGTTCTTC.

V usage is TRBV7-9 and J usage is TRBJ2-3; D unclear. The CDR3 runs 16 residues. Germline V gives CDR1 SEHNR, CDR2 FQNEAQ (reference sequence). Trimming removed 5 bases from V and 3 bases from J, with 18 bases in between. CDR3 in amino acids: CASSPLTGVITDTQYF. CDR3 coding DNA: TGTGCCAGCAGCCCTCTCACCGGAGTAATTACAGATACGCAGTATTTT.